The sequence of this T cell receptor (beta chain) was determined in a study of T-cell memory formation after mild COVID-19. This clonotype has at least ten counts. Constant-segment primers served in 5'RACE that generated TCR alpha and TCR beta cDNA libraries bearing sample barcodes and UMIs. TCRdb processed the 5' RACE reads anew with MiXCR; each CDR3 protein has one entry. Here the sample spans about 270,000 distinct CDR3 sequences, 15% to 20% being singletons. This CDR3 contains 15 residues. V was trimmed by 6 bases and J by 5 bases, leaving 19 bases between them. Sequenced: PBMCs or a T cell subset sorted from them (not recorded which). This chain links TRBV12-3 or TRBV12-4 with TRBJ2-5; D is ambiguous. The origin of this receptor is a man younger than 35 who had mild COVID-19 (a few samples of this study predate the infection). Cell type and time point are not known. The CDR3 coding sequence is TGTGCCAGCAGCTACCCCCAGGCGCCGTGGGAGACCCAGTACTTC. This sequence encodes CASSYPQAPWETQYF.